Below are 20 T cell receptor beta chains sequenced from a single sample in a study of blood T cell repertoires in COVID-19. Method: immunoSEQ multiplex PCR; TCRdb's copy keeps in-frame clones and lacks some. The data show approximately 470,000 clones, 80% to 90% seen once. The source material was peripheral blood. The origin of the receptors is a human donor in a cohort sampled during active COVID-19.

This chain links TRBV3-1 (or the pseudogene TRBV3-2) with TRBJ2-7; 7 nucleotides match TRBD1. The germline V gene encodes CDR1 LGHDT and CDR2 YNNKEL (reference sequence). The V and J ends lost 0 bases and 0 bases, in that order; junction bases with no gene match: 5. The CDR3 covers 16 residues. CDR3 region: CASSQDGDSSSYEQYF. The CDR3 DNA sequence: TGTGCCAGCAGCCAAGATGGGGACAGTAGCTCCTACGAGCAGTACTTC.

The rearrangement uses TRBV19 and TRBJ2-7, with TRBD1 matching over 9 bases. CDR1 and CDR2 (germline): LNHDA, SQIVND (reference sequence). The trim removed 2 bases at V and 1 base at J, leaving 6 bases unmatched. This CDR3 has 16 residues. DNA for the CDR3: TGTGCCAGTAGTATAACGTCAGGACAGGGGTCCTACGAGCAGTACTTC. This sequence encodes CASSITSGQGSYEQYF.

This chain joins TRBV28 and TRBJ2-1; no firm D call. CDR1 is MDHEN and CDR2 is SYDVKM in the germline V gene. The CDR3 consists of 17 residues. Trimming left V 1 base short and J 0 bases short, with 13 bases between. The CDR3 sequence is CASSLSGQVLSYNEQFF. For the CDR3, the DNA is TGTGCCAGCAGTTTATCAGGTCAGGTTCTCTCCTACAATGAGCAGTTCTTC.

The V call is TRBV3-1 (or the pseudogene TRBV3-2), the J call TRBJ1-3; possibly TRBD1 for D (6 bases). The CDR3 covers 16 residues. V gave up 0 bases and J gave up 4 bases, with 13 bases separating them. Per germline, CDR1 LGHDT and CDR2 YNNKEL (reference sequence). CDR3 bases: TGTGCCAGCAGCCAAGATGCGGGGGCAGGGGGAAACACCATATATTTT. This translates into CASSQDAGAGGNTIYF.

The rearrangement uses TRBV5-1 and TRBJ2-7; 8 bases map to TRBD2. There are 14 residues in the CDR3. CDR1 and CDR2 (germline): SGHRS, YFSETQ. The V and J ends lost 3 bases and 4 bases, in that order; junction bases with no gene match: 6. CDR3 in amino acids: CASSSRLASYEQYF. The CDR3 coding sequence is TGCGCCAGCAGCTCTAGACTAGCGTCGTACGAGCAGTACTTC.

This clone was counted a single time. The J gene is TRBJ2-5, the V gene TRBV30, with 9 bases matching TRBD2. V shed 3 bases, J shed 0 bases, and the junction held 11 bases outside the gene matches. The CDR3 totals 17 residues. Germline CDR1 GTSNPN, CDR2 SVGIG (reference sequence). The CDR3 sequence is CAWSLGASGAYQETQYF. The CDR3 DNA follows: TGTGCCTGGAGCCTAGGGGCTAGCGGGGCGTACCAAGAGACCCAGTACTTC.

This chain uses TRBV19 with TRBJ1-2; D is ambiguous. The CDR3 length is 14 residues. V was clipped by 2 bases and J by 8 bases, with 15 bases between them. CDR1 and CDR2 (germline): LNHDA, SQIVND (reference sequence). The CDR3 region is CASSIFGRRSGYTF. CDR3 in DNA: TGTGCCAGTAGTATATTCGGGAGGAGGAGCGGCTACACCTTC.

V gene TRBV5-1 combines with J gene TRBJ2-3; 10 bases map to TRBD2. The CDR3 contains 17 residues. Germline CDR1 reads SGHRS; CDR2 reads YFSETQ. V shed 3 bases, J shed 5 bases, and the junction held 12 bases outside the gene matches. CDR3 loop: CASSSPIAAGGEDTQYF. The CDR3 nucleotides are TGCGCCAGCAGCTCCCCCATCGCAGCGGGAGGGGAAGATACGCAGTATTTT. Variable domain in full (rest from reference TRBV5-1 and TRBJ2-3): KAGVTQTPRYLIKTRGQQVTLSCSPISGHRSVSWYQQTPGQGLQFLFEYFSETQRNKGNFPGRFSGRQFSNSRSEMNVSTLELGDSALYLCASSSPIAAGGEDTQYFGPGTRLTVL.

This clone was seen a handful of times. The gene calls are TRBV2 and TRBJ1-3, with D possibly being TRBD1 (5 bases). The CDR3 runs to 15 residues. The V end lost 7 bases, the J end lost 4 bases, and 17 bases lay between the germline ends. CDR1 SNHLY and CDR2 FYNNEI come from the germline V gene. This CDR3 reads CASTLGAETGNTIYF. CDR3 in DNA: TGTGCCAGCACCTTAGGGGCAGAAACGGGAAACACCATATATTTT.

The chain couples TRBV9 to TRBJ2-5, with D perhaps matching TRBD2 (5 bases). This CDR3 contains 15 residues. CDR1 and CDR2 (germline): SGDLS, YYNGEE. V lost 0 bases to trimming and J lost 3 bases, with 12 bases between them. CDR3 nucleotide sequence: TGTGCCAGCAGCGTAGCTACGGGATTGGAAGAGACCCAGTACTTC. Translation gives CASSVATGLEETQYF.

J is TRBJ2-7 and V is TRBV15; D not certain. Trimming left V 0 bases short and J 2 bases short, with 11 bases between. Looked up from germline, CDR1 is LNHNV and CDR2 is YYDKDF (reference sequence). The CDR3 sequence is 15 residues long. CDR3 bases: TGTGCCACCAGCAGAGATCTTATCGCTACCTACGAGCAGTACTTC. This encodes CATSRDLIATYEQYF.

The V and J genes are TRBV6-5 and TRBJ1-2; 9 positions agree with TRBD1. V was pared by 6 bases and J by 2 bases, with 4 bases of the junction left unmatched. The CDR3 consists of 14 residues. Germline V gene lookup returns CDR1 MNHEY and CDR2 SVGAGI. DNA for the CDR3: TGTGCCAGCAGACGGGACAGGGAAAACTATGGCTACACCTTC. It translates to CASRRDRENYGYTF.

This clone has just a few counts. This chain joins TRBV6-5 and TRBJ2-2; TRBD1 aligns across 8 bases. V was clipped by 7 bases and J by 1 base; unmatched bases: 5. The CDR3 is 15 amino acids. CDR1 is MNHEY, CDR2 SVGAGI, per germline. The CDR3 nucleotides read TGTGCCAGCACCAACAGGGGGTTGAACACCGGGGAGCTGTTTTTT. Its translation: CASTNRGLNTGELFF.

The chain has TRBV2 and TRBJ2-2; TRBD1 matches 7 bases. The V gene's germline CDR1 is SNHLY and CDR2 FYNNEI. J gave up 2 bases and V 7 bases, and 4 bases lay outside the gene matches. CDR3 length equals 14 residues. DNA of the CDR3: TGTGCCAGCACCAGGGACAGAAACACCGGGGAGCTGTTTTTT. Amino acids: CASTRDRNTGELFF. Full variable domain (outside the CDR3, taken from reference TRBV2 and TRBJ2-2): EPEVTQTPSHQVTQMGQEVILRCVPISNHLYFYWYRQILGQKVEFLVSFYNNEISEKSEIFDDQFSVERPDGSNFTLKIRSTKLEDSAMYFCASTRDRNTGELFFGEGSRLTVL.

As regards this clone: Because the CDR3's place on the DNA is in doubt, the DNA is left out and the CDR3 is given as listed by TCRdb. The chain carries TRBV18 and TRBJ2-7; TRBD2 is the table's D call and was not checked against the DNA. The CDR3 is 16 amino acids in total, end residues counted. Germline V gene sequence: CDR1 KGHSH, CDR2 LQKENI. CDR3 residues: CASSPIAGTRIFWQYF.

The genes are TRBV3-1 (or the pseudogene TRBV3-2) and TRBJ1-2; D uncertain. The CDR3 is 14 residues long. Germline V gene data show CDR1 as LGHDT and CDR2 as YNNKEL (reference sequence). V shed 1 base and J shed 0 bases, with 6 bases lying between them. The CDR3 sequence: CASSQGPANYGYTF. In DNA form, the CDR3 reads TGTGCCAGCAGCCAAGGGCCAGCTAACTATGGCTACACCTTC.

The V call is TRBV7-9, the J call TRBJ1-1; D call uncertain. CDR1 SEHNR and CDR2 FQNEAQ come from the germline V gene (reference sequence). The CDR3 spans 14 residues. Trimming removed 3 bases from V and 6 bases from J, with 14 bases in between. The CDR3 is CASSFQGGIAEAFF. The CDR3 nucleotides read TGTGCCAGCAGCTTTCAAGGCGGGATCGCTGAAGCTTTCTTT. The complete variable domain, with remaining parts taken from reference TRBV7-9 and TRBJ1-1, reads DTGVSQNPRHKITKRGQNVTFRCDPISEHNRLYWYRQTLGQGPEFLTYFQNEAQLEKSRLLSDRFSAERPKGSFSTLEIQRTEQGDSAMYLCASSFQGGIAEAFFGQGTRLTVV.

The chain combines TRBV11-1 with TRBJ1-2; D is uncertain. This CDR3 is 13 amino acids long. Trimming removed 5 bases from V and 2 bases from J, with 9 bases in between. The V gene's germline CDR1 is SGHAT and CDR2 FQDESV (reference sequence). For the CDR3, the DNA is TGTGCCAGCAGCCCTAGCAGGAACTATGGCTACACCTTC. Amino acid sequence: CASSPSRNYGYTF.

The chain is built from TRBV5-1 and TRBJ2-7; TRBD1 matches 9 bases. The trim removed 4 bases at V and 2 bases at J, leaving 7 bases unmatched. The germline CDR1 and CDR2 sequences are SGHRS and YFSETQ. The CDR3 covers 15 residues. CDR3 loop: CASSARQGDPYEQYF. The CDR3 bases are TGCGCCAGCAGCGCCCGACAGGGGGACCCCTACGAGCAGTACTTC.

There are a few counts of this clone. CDR3 nucleotides: TGCGCCAGCAGCCCCCTGGCGGGAGGTGGCACAGATACGCAGTATTTT. Translated: CASSPLAGGGTDTQYF. V gene TRBV5-1 combines with J gene TRBJ2-3; 8 bases agree with TRBD2. CDR3 length equals 16 residues. The V segment lost 4 bases and the J segment 1 base; nucleotides outside the gene matches: 8. Germline CDR1 and CDR2: SGHRS and YFSETQ.